Described below is a single T cell receptor beta chain sequence and its context. Its antigen is unidentified. This PCR relied on a set of 60 Vbeta primers and 13 Jbeta primers. In the original processing: The count from a later analysis was some 83 million unique TCR beta chains, some 10 million of them shared. The data were produced by immunoSEQ multiplex PCR, yet TCRdb's version contains in-frame clones alone and is incomplete. V, J and clone size are taken as reported in that table, and D and trimming were inferred from the DNA itself. Found here are fewer than 180,000 clones, more than 75% of them singletons; the top ten hold roughly 3.6%. This specimen comes from a study of cytomegalovirus exposure and HLA in healthy donors. Points from the study as a whole: Presence/absence comparisons presumed near-even sequencing depth among donors.

The sequence came from a human donor in good health. The sample consisted of PBMCs.

As DNA, the CDR3 is TGTGCCAGCAGTTATAGGACAGGCGAAGCTTTCTTT. Its protein product is CASSYRTGEAFF. This chain connects TRBV28 to TRBJ1-1; 7 bases line up with TRBD1. V shed 4 bases, J shed 8 bases, and the junction held 4 bases outside the gene matches. Germline V gives CDR1 MDHEN, CDR2 SYDVKM. The CDR3 has 12 residues.